The next 2 T cell receptor delta chains were all read from a single sample in a study of γδ T cells in repeated Plasmodium falciparum infection. Gammadelta T cells were flow-sorted from PBMC into Vgamma9/Vdelta2+ and Vdelta2-negative populations for bulk analysis. TCRdb called clones from the multiplex PCR reads again using CATT. The table has 93,000 or so delta-chain clones, approximately 1% seen once. Specimen: gamma-delta T cells from blood. These receptors were obtained from a pool of human donors (malaria-infected and uninfected, not separated).

The sample holds many counts of this clone. A single base is all that separates this from a far larger clone, so a read error is likely. Other DNA sequences in the sample encode the same CDR3. The J gene was not called, though the V gene is TRDV2; the table's D call, TRDD3, has no DNA check behind it. CDR1 is GEAIGNYY and CDR2 is EKD in the germline V gene. The CDR3 has 17 residues. CDR3 amino acids: CACDTLVLGDTTDKLIF. The CDR3 DNA is TGTGCCTGTGACACCTTAGTACTGGGGGATACCACCGATAAGCTCATCTTT.

As to this clone: The protein TCRdb lists belongs to a much larger clone and differs from this DNA's translation at residue 8, which points to a read error; the protein shown is made from the DNA. The chain links TRDV1 to TRDJ1, with D possibly being TRDD3 (6 bases). No J segment appears in TCRdb, so it was assigned here by matching the sequence to germline. CDR1 and CDR2 from the germline V gene are TSWWSYY and QGS. The V and J ends lost 8 bases and 1 base respectively, with 20 bases between them. The CDR3 has 16 residues. CDR3 in DNA: TGTGCTCTTAGGAAATGGGGGGTTTATGGCACCGATAAACTCATCTTT. Its translation is CALRKWGVYGTDKLIF.